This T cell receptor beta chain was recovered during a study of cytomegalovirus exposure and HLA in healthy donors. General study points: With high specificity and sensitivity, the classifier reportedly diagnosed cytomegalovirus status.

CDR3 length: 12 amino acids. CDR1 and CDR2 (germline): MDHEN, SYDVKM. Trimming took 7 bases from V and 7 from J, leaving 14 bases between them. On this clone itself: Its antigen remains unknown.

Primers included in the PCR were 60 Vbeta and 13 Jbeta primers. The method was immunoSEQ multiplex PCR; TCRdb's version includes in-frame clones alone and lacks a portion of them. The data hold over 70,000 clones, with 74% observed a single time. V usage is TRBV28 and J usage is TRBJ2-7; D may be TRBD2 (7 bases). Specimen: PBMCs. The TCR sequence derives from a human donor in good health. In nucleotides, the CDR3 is TGTGCCAGCATGAGGAGGGGGGGAGAGCAGTACTTC. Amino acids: CASMRRGGEQYF.